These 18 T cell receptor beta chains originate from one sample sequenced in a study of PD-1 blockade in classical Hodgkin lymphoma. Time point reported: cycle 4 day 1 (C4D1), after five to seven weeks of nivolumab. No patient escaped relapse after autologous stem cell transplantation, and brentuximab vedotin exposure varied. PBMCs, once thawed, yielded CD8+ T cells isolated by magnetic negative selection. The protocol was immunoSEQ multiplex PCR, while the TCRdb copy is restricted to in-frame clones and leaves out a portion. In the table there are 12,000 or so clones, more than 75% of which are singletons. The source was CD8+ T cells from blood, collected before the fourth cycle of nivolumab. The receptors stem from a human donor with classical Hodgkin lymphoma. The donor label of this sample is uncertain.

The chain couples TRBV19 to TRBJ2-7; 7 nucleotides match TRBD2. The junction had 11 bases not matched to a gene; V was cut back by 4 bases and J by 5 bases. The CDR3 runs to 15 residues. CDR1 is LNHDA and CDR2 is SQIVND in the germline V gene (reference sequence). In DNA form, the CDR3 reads TGTGCCAGTAGTACCTGGGGAGGGTTAGTCAACGAGCAGTACTTC. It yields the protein CASSTWGGLVNEQYF.

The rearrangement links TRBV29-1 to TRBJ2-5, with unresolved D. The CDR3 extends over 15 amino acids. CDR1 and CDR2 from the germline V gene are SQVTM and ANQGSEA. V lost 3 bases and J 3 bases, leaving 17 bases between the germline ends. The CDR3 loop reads CSVDWQQDMEETQYF. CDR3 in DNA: TGCAGCGTTGATTGGCAGCAAGACATGGAAGAGACCCAGTACTTC.

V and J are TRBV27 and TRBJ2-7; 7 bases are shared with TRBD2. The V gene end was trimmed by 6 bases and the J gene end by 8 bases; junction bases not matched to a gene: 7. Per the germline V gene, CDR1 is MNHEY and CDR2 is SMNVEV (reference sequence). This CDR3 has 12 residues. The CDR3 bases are TGTGCCAGCAGCACGGGGACTACCCAGCAGTACTTC. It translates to CASSTGTTQQYF.

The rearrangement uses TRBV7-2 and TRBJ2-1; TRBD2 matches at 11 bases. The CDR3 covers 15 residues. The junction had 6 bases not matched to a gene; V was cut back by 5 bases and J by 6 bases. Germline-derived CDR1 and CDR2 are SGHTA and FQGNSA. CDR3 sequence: CASSATSGSFNEQFF. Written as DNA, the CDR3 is TGTGCCAGCAGCGCCACTAGCGGGAGTTTCAATGAGCAGTTCTTC.

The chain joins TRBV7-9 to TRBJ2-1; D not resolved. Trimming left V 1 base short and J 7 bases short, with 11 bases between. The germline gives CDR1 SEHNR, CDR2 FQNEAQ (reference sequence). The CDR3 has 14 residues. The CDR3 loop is CASSLGASENEQFF. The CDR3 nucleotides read TGTGCCAGCAGCTTAGGCGCTAGTGAGAATGAGCAGTTCTTC.

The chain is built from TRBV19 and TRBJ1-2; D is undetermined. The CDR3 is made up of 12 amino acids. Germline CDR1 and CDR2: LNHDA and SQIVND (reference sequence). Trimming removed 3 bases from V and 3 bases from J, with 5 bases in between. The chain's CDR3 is CASSIYHYGYTF. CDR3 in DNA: TGTGCCAGTAGTATCTATCACTATGGCTACACCTTC. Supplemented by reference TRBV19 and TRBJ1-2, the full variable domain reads DGGITQSPKYLFRKEGQNVTLSCEQNLNHDAMYWYRQDPGQGLRLIYYSQIVNDFQKGDIAEGYSVSREKKESFPLTVTSAQKNPTAFYLCASSIYHYGYTFGSGTRLTVV.

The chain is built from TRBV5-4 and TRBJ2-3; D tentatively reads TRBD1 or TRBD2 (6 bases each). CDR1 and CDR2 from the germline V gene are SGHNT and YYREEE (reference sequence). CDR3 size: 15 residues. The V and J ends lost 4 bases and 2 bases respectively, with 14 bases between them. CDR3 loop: CASSPGATNTDTQYF. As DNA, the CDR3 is TGTGCCAGCAGCCCGGGGGCCACTAACACAGATACGCAGTATTTT.

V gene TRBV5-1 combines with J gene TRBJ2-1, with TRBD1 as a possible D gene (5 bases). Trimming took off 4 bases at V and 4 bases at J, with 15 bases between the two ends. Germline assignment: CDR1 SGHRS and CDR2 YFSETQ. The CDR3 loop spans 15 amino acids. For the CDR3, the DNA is TGCGCCAGCAGCGCGGACAACGGCCAATACAATGAGCAGTTCTTC. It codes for CASSADNGQYNEQFF.

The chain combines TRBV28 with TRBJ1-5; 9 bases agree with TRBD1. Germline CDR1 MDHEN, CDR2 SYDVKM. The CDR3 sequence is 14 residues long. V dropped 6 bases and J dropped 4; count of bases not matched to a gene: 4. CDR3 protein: CASSLGTGNQPQHF. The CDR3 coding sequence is TGTGCCAGCAGCCTAGGGACAGGGAATCAGCCCCAGCATTTT.

CDR3 sequence (DNA): TGTGCCAGCTCACCGCACTTAACGCAGTATTTT. It translates to CASSPHLTQYF. This chain uses TRBV18 with TRBJ2-3; D not certain. The CDR3 sequence is 11 residues long. CDR1 KGHSH and CDR2 LQKENI come from the germline V gene. Trimming shortened V by 3 bases and J by 9 bases, and 7 bases separated the two germline ends.

DNA for the CDR3: TGTGCCAGCAGCGTAGATTGGACTTTGGAAGACAATGAGCAGTTCTTC. This gives the protein CASSVDWTLEDNEQFF. The rearrangement links TRBV9 to TRBJ2-1, with a tentative D call TRBD2 (5 bases). Germline CDR1 and CDR2: SGDLS and YYNGEE. Trimming cost V 0 bases and J 5 bases, with 15 bases left between them. The CDR3 is 16 amino acids.

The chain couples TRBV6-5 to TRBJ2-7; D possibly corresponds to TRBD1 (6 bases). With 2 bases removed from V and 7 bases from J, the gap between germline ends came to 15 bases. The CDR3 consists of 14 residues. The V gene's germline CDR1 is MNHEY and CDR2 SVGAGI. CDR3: CASSYTGHRLEQYF. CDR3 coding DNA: TGTGCCAGCAGTTACACGGGACACAGGTTGGAGCAGTACTTC.

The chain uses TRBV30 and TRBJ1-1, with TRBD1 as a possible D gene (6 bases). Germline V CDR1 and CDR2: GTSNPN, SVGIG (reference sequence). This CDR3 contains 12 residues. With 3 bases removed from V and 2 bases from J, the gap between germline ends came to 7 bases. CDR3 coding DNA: TGTGCCTGGAGGGGGGCCAACACTGAAGCTTTCTTT. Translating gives CAWRGANTEAFF.

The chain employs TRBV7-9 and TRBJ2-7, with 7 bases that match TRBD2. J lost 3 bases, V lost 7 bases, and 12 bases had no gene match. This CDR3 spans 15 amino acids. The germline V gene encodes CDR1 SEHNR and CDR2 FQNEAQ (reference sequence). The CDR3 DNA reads TGTGCCAGCAAGGTTTCGGCTAGCGGCCTCTACGAGCAGTACTTC. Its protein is CASKVSASGLYEQYF.

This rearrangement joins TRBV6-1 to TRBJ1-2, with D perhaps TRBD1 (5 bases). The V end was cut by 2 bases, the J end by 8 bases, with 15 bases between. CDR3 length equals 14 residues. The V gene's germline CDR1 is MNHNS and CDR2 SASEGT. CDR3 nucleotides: TGTGCCAGCAGTGAATATCGGGGGGATGGGGGCTACACCTTC. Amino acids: CASSEYRGDGGYTF.

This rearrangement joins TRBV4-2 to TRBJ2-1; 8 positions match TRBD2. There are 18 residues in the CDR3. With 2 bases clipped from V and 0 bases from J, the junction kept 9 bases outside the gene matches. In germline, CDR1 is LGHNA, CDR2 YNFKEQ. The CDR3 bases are TGTGCCAGCAGCCAATCCCTCCGGGGGGGTAGCTCCTACAATGAGCAGTTCTTC. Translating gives CASSQSLRGGSSYNEQFF.

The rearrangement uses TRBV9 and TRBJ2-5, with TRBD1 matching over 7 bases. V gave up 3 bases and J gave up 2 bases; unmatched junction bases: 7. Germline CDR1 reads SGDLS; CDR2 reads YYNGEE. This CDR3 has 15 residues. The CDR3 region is CASSAGTVIQETQYF. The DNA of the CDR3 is TGTGCCAGCAGCGCAGGGACAGTCATACAAGAGACCCAGTACTTC.

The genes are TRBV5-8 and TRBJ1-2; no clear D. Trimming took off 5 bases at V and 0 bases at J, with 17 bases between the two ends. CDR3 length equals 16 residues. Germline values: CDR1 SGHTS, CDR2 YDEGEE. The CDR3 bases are TGTGCCAGCAGTCTTCTACCGGATCCAGCTAACTATGGCTACACCTTC. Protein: CASSLLPDPANYGYTF.